A selection of T cell receptor beta chains follows, all from one sample in a study of T cell responses to AZD1222 COVID-19 vaccine. Clones were sequenced by immunoSEQ multiplex PCR, and TCRdb holds only the in-frame ones, with some missing. The repertoire includes about 120,000 clones, more than 75% of them detected once, and about 3.7% sits in the top ten. Here the sequenced sample was peripheral blood, taken on day 0 of AZD1222 vaccination. All receptors derive from an adult in good health. Each CDR3 is given with its conserved first and last residue. A D gene is named only where the DNA matches it firmly. Rows may omit the clone size; those that give it use once, few, many or a size class.

v_call	d_call	j_call	clone_size	cdr3_nt	cdr3_aa
TRBV5-1	NA	TRBJ1-3	NA	TGCGCCAGCAGCCCGATACCCGACAGCTCTGGAAACACCATATATTTT	CASSPIPDSSGNTIYF
TRBV6-5	TRBD1	TRBJ2-4	NA	TGTGCCAGCAGGGAGCAAGGGACAGGGGTAAACATTCAGTACTTC	CASREQGTGVNIQYF
TRBV14	NA	TRBJ1-2	NA	TGTGCCAGCAGCCAAGATTGGGGGCGCGTAAAGGACTATGGCTACACCTTC	CASSQDWGRVKDYGYTF
TRBV7-2	NA	TRBJ2-1	few	TGTGCCAGCAGGCGCGGAAGTCTGGTGGATGAGCAGTTCTTC	CASRRGSLVDEQFF
TRBV19	NA	TRBJ1-1	NA	TGTGCCAGTAGTTCCCTCTGGGGCCGAACTGAAGCTTTCTTT	CASSSLWGRTEAFF
TRBV18	NA	TRBJ2-1	NA	TGTGCCAGCTCACCACCAGGGGGGTTCTCCTACAATGAGCAGTTCTTC	CASSPPGGFSYNEQFF
TRBV9	NA	TRBJ2-5	NA	TGTGCCAGCAGCAAGCTAGGGGGTCAAGAGACCCAGTACTTC	CASSKLGGQETQYF
TRBV15	NA	TRBJ1-3	once	TGTGCCACCAGCGGCGGGATGTTCTCTGGAAACACCATATATTTT	CATSGGMFSGNTIYF
TRBV7-2	NA	TRBJ2-1	NA	TGTGCCAGCAGCATACAGACAGGCGCCTTGGGGAATGAGCAGTTCTTC	CASSIQTGALGNEQFF
TRBV19	NA	TRBJ1-5	NA	TGTGCCAGTACCGGAGACAGCTTTTATCAGCCCCAGCATTTT	CASTGDSFYQPQHF
TRBV3-1/TRBV3-2	NA	TRBJ1-3	NA	TGTGCCAGCAGCCAAGATGTGACAGAGGCACACACCATATATTTT	CASSQDVTEAHTIYF
TRBV9	NA	TRBJ2-7	NA	TGTGCCAGCAGCGTAGGGGTGGGGGCCTACGAGCAGTACTTC	CASSVGVGAYEQYF
TRBV29-1	TRBD1	TRBJ1-2	NA	TGCAGCACTCGAAGGGACAGGTCCCATGGCTACACCTTC	CSTRRDRSHGYTF
TRBV4-3	NA	TRBJ1-4	NA	TGCGCCAGCAGCCAAGATGTGACTACCTCCCATGAAAAACTGTTTTTT	CASSQDVTTSHEKLFF
TRBV7-3	NA	TRBJ1-1	NA	TGTGCCAGCAGCTTAGCAGGGGTGGGCACTGAAGCTTTCTTT	CASSLAGVGTEAFF
TRBV3-1/TRBV3-2	NA	TRBJ1-5	NA	TGTGCCAGCAGCCAAGATTTGTCCGGGCAGCCCCAGCATTTT	CASSQDLSGQPQHF
TRBV4-1	TRBD1	TRBJ1-5	NA	TGCGCCAGCAGCGACCCGGGACAGGGATATCAGCCCCAGCATTTT	CASSDPGQGYQPQHF
TRBV5-1	NA	TRBJ2-5	NA	TGCGCCAGCAGCTTACCAGCGAACCACCAAGAGACCCAGTACTTC	CASSLPANHQETQYF
TRBV6-5	NA	TRBJ2-7	NA	TGTGCCAGCAGTTACTCATCAGGGTCTGCCTACGAGCAGTACTTC	CASSYSSGSAYEQYF
TRBV6-1	TRBD1	TRBJ1-5	NA	TGTGCCAGCAGTGAAGGGGAGGGACAGGGGAATCAGCCCCAGCATTTT	CASSEGEGQGNQPQHF
TRBV7-9	TRBD1	TRBJ1-1	NA	TGTGCCAGCAGCTTGGACAGGGAAGCTTTCTTT	CASSLDREAFF
TRBV15	NA	TRBJ1-1	NA	TGTGCCACCAGCTGGCAAAAAATAGGGGGTCCAGTAAAAGCTTTCTTT	CATSWQKIGGPVKAFF
TRBV11-2	NA	TRBJ1-4	NA	TGTGCCAGCAGATACGGCAAACTAGGAAAACAAGGGTATAATGAAAAACTGTTTTTT	CASRYGKLGKQGYNEKLFF
TRBV5-1	NA	TRBJ1-3	NA	TGCGCCAGCAGGCCCACCGGGACTGCTGGAAACACCATATATTTT	CASRPTGTAGNTIYF
TRBV10-3	NA	TRBJ2-7	NA	TGTGCCATCACCCTAGACCCCGTGGGTGGAGAGCAGTACTTC	CAITLDPVGGEQYF
TRBV5-5	TRBD1	TRBJ1-5	few	TGTGCCAGCAGCTTGTCGATGATCGGGCAGGGGGCGAACAATCAGCCCCAGCATTTT	CASSLSMIGQGANNQPQHF
TRBV7-8	NA	TRBJ2-7	once	TGTGCCAGCAGCTTATGGGGGGAGAGGGTGAGGGAGCAGTACTTC	CASSLWGERVREQYF
TRBV27	TRBD2	TRBJ2-5	NA	TGTGCCAGCGCGGGTCTAGCGGTCCAAGAGACCCAGTACTTC	CASAGLAVQETQYF
TRBV7-2	TRBD1	TRBJ1-4	NA	TGTGCCAGCAACCGACAGGGGGGATCAGCAACTAATGAAAAACTGTTTTTT	CASNRQGGSATNEKLFF
TRBV9	NA	TRBJ2-1	NA	TGTGCCAGCAGCGTTCGCGCGGAACTCTACAATGAGCAGTTCTTC	CASSVRAELYNEQFF
TRBV19	NA	TRBJ1-2	NA	TGTGCCAGTAGTATGGACGGGGAAGGGTGGGAAGGCTACACCTTC	CASSMDGEGWEGYTF
TRBV5-6	TRBD1	TRBJ1-5	NA	TGTGCCAGCAGTCCCGGGACAGGGACCAATCAGCCCCAGCATTTT	CASSPGTGTNQPQHF
TRBV6-2/TRBV6-3	TRBD1	TRBJ1-2	NA	TGTGCCAGCAGCAAGGCGGAGGGGGCGAACTATGGCTACACCTTC	CASSKAEGANYGYTF
TRBV5-5	NA	TRBJ1-5	NA	TGTGCCAGCAGCCAACTTTACTCAAAGGGCTCCAATCAGCCCCAGCATTTT	CASSQLYSKGSNQPQHF
TRBV27	NA	TRBJ2-3	NA	TGTGCCAGCAGTTTAAGGTTCACAGATACGCAGTATTTT	CASSLRFTDTQYF
TRBV5-1	TRBD2	TRBJ2-7	NA	TGCGCCAGCAGCTTGGTTAGCGGGGTTTCCTACGAGCAGTACTTC	CASSLVSGVSYEQYF
TRBV15	NA	TRBJ1-3	NA	TGTGCCACCAGCAGACCAGGTTACTCTGGAAACACCATATATTTT	CATSRPGYSGNTIYF
TRBV21-1	NA	TRBJ1-3	NA	TGTGCCAGCAGCAAGGGCGGGGGCGGAAACACCATATATTTT	CASSKGGGGNTIYF
TRBV6-5	NA	TRBJ1-1	NA	TGTGCCAGCAGTTGGACCTTTGTGAACACTGAAGCTTTCTTT	CASSWTFVNTEAFF
TRBV18	TRBD1	TRBJ1-1	NA	TGTGCCAGCTCACCGGGACAGGTCCGCACTGAAGCTTTCTTT	CASSPGQVRTEAFF
TRBV29-1	NA	TRBJ2-3	NA	TGCAGCCACTCCCCTAGCACAGATACGCAGTATTTT	CSHSPSTDTQYF
TRBV2	NA	TRBJ2-7	few	TGTGCCAGCAGGGATCAGTTAGGATGGCGGTCGGAGCAGTACTTC	CASRDQLGWRSEQYF
TRBV12-2	NA	TRBJ1-1	NA	TGTGCAAGTCGCGTGGTCCGGGCGGCCACTGAAGCTTTCTTT	CASRVVRAATEAFF
TRBV5-1	NA	TRBJ1-2	NA	TGCGCCAGCAGCTTGGCCCCGGGGACGGAAGGCTACACCTTC	CASSLAPGTEGYTF
TRBV6-2/TRBV6-3	NA	TRBJ2-7	NA	TGTGCCAGCAGCGACAGGTTCTACGAGCAGTACTTC	CASSDRFYEQYF
TRBV5-1	TRBD2	TRBJ2-1	NA	TGCGCCAGCAGCTTGGTCGCGGGGGGGCCCGGCAATGAGCAGTTCTTC	CASSLVAGGPGNEQFF
TRBV5-1	NA	TRBJ1-3	NA	TGCGCCAGCAGCTTGCCCCATGGCGGGGACGACACCATATATTTT	CASSLPHGGDDTIYF
TRBV5-4	TRBD2	TRBJ2-5	NA	TGTGCCAGCAGCAAGGCGGGGGTATTGGAGACCCAGTACTTC	CASSKAGVLETQYF
TRBV10-3	NA	TRBJ1-1	few	TGTGCCATCAGAGCAGGGGAAGGGAACACTGAAGCTTTCTTT	CAIRAGEGNTEAFF
TRBV7-8	NA	TRBJ1-5	NA	TGTGCCAGCAGCAGTTTGGATAGTCAGCCCCAGCATTTT	CASSSLDSQPQHF
TRBV5-6	TRBD2	TRBJ2-5	NA	TGTGCCAGCAGCGCCCCGGGGGGTGAAGAGACCCAGTACTTC	CASSAPGGEETQYF
TRBV6-5	TRBD1	TRBJ2-2	NA	TGTGCCAGCAGTTTTGGGACAGGGCTCACCGGGGAGCTGTTTTTT	CASSFGTGLTGELFF
TRBV19	NA	TRBJ2-5	NA	TGTGCCAGTAGTATGGGCACTTCGGAGACCCAGTACTTC	CASSMGTSETQYF
TRBV12-5	NA	TRBJ1-2	NA	TGTGCTAGTGCCCCTGACGGAACCTATGGCTACACCTTC	CASAPDGTYGYTF